Listed here are 2 T cell receptor beta chains from one sample, sequenced in a study of identical twins. TCRdb processed the 5' RACE reads anew with MiXCR; each CDR3 protein has one entry. The sample holds around 290,000 distinct CDR3 sequences, roughly 8.6% seen once. These data were also reused for a study on yellow fever vaccine responses in identical twins.

Sequencing used CD8+ T cells sorted from blood. The receptors derive from a woman under 30 in good health.

The chain links TRBV2 to TRBJ2-7; 8 bases align to TRBD1. Trimming at V came to 6 bases and at J to 3 bases, leaving 10 bases not matched to a gene. There are 15 residues in the CDR3. CDR1 and CDR2 from the germline V gene are SNHLY and FYNNEI. This CDR3 reads CASRDDRGMVYEQYF. CDR3 DNA sequence: TGTGCCAGCAGGGACGACAGGGGTATGGTCTACGAGCAGTACTTC.

Many counts were recorded for this clonotype. The chain couples TRBV6-9 to TRBJ2-1; tentative D call: TRBD2 (5 bases). This CDR3 has 11 amino acids. Looked up from germline, CDR1 is MNHGY and CDR2 is SVAAGI. V dropped 6 bases and J dropped 8 bases, with 8 bases sitting between them. The CDR3 nucleotides are TGTGCCAGCAGACTAGACGATGAGCAGTTCTTC. This codes for CASRLDDEQFF.